The 26 T cell receptor beta chains below all came from one sample that was sequenced in a study of blood T cell repertoires in COVID-19. The method was immunoSEQ multiplex PCR; TCRdb's version includes in-frame clones alone and lacks a portion of them. The table shows 150,000 to 200,000 clones, with 65% to 80% occurring only once. The material sequenced was PBMCs or T cells enriched from blood (not recorded which). Receptors originate from a woman in her 70s in a cohort exposed to, infected with or recovered from COVID-19 (not recorded which).

This chain uses TRBV6-5 with TRBJ1-2, with D uncertain. The CDR3 sequence is 11 residues long. CDR1 is MNHEY, CDR2 SVGAGI, per germline. Trimming stripped 4 bases from V and 8 bases from J, with 8 bases between. CDR3 residues: CASSLHRGYTF. The CDR3 DNA follows: TGTGCCAGCAGTTTACACCGAGGCTACACCTTC.

The chain couples TRBV7-2 to TRBJ2-3, with D maybe TRBD1 (6 bases). Trimming pared 5 bases from V and 2 bases from J, leaving 17 bases between. Germline values: CDR1 SGHTA, CDR2 FQGNSA. There are 16 residues in the CDR3. CDR3 sequence: CASSPSRGRVTDTQYF. CDR3 DNA: TGTGCCAGCAGCCCGAGCAGGGGTAGGGTCACAGATACGCAGTATTTT.

The genes are TRBV28 and TRBJ1-3; D possibly corresponds to TRBD1 (5 bases). The CDR3 consists of 16 residues. In germline, CDR1 is MDHEN, CDR2 SYDVKM. The ends were cut back, 2 bases at V and 4 bases at J, with 15 bases in the middle. CDR3 residues: CASSLAPGGGGNTIYF. As DNA, the CDR3 is TGTGCCAGCAGTTTAGCCCCCGGGGGAGGAGGAAACACCATATATTTT.

This clone was counted only a few times. V gene TRBV7-2 combines with J gene TRBJ2-5; 7 nucleotides agree with TRBD2. The germline gives CDR1 SGHTA, CDR2 FQGNSA. The trim removed 0 bases at V and 4 bases at J, leaving 8 bases unmatched. CDR3 length: 16 residues. The CDR3: CASSLARSASGETQYF. DNA for the CDR3: TGTGCCAGCAGCTTAGCGAGGTCGGCTAGCGGAGAGACCCAGTACTTC.

The rearrangement links TRBV6-5 to TRBJ2-7, with D perhaps TRBD1 (5 bases). V lost 4 bases, J lost 5 bases, and 18 bases lay in between. The CDR3 loop spans 15 amino acids. Germline V gene sequence: CDR1 MNHEY, CDR2 SVGAGI. CDR3 sequence reads: CASSLGLGSGNEQYF. The CDR3 nucleotides are TGTGCCAGCAGTTTAGGTCTCGGGTCAGGGAACGAGCAGTACTTC.

The chain uses TRBV20-1 and TRBJ2-5, with D unclear. The CDR3 runs 15 residues. Per the germline V gene, CDR1 is DFQATT and CDR2 is SNEGSKA (reference sequence). The V and J ends lost 3 bases and 5 bases respectively, with 19 bases between them. Here the CDR3 DNA reads TGCAGTGCTAGTTACACTAAGGTCCCTCGTGAGACCCAGTACTTC. Translated, it gives CSASYTKVPRETQYF.

This clone was counted once. CDR3 DNA sequence: TGTGCCAGCAGTGAAGCTATCACAGGGGTCTATGGCTACACCTTC. Residues: CASSEAITGVYGYTF. This sequence joins TRBV6-1 and TRBJ1-2; 7 nucleotides align to TRBD1. CDR1 and CDR2 from the germline V gene are MNHNS and SASEGT. J lost 4 bases, V lost 0 bases, and 5 bases had no gene match. The CDR3 runs 15 residues.

V gene TRBV11-2 combines with J gene TRBJ2-7; D perhaps matches TRBD2 (6 bases). Germline V gene data show CDR1 as SGHAT and CDR2 as FQNNGV. The CDR3 totals 15 residues. V shed 5 bases and J shed 1 base, with 15 bases lying between them. The CDR3 loop is CASSPGWRGSYEQYF. In nucleotides, the CDR3 is TGTGCCAGCAGCCCAGGTTGGCGGGGTTCCTACGAGCAGTACTTC.

The chain has TRBV28 and TRBJ2-3; D may be TRBD1 (5 bases). Germline loops: CDR1 MDHEN, CDR2 SYDVKM. The CDR3 spans 14 residues. Deletions cut 6 bases from V and 0 bases from J, with 10 bases between. The CDR3 region is CASRRQRSTDTQYF. CDR3 sequence (DNA): TGTGCCAGCAGACGACAGCGAAGCACAGATACGCAGTATTTT.

V is TRBV12-3 or TRBV12-4 and J is TRBJ2-7, with a tentative D call TRBD1 (5 bases). Between the trimmed V and J ends, which lost 2 bases and 3 bases, there was a span of 8 bases. The CDR3 sequence is 13 residues long. The DNA for the CDR3 is TGTGCCAGCAGTTTACAGGGTAACTACGAGCAGTACTTC. Residues: CASSLQGNYEQYF.

CDR3 DNA sequence: TGCAGCGTCGGCACAGGGGCTGGCTACACCTTC. The encoded protein is CSVGTGAGYTF. V usage is TRBV29-1 and J usage is TRBJ1-2, with 7 nucleotides matching TRBD1. The CDR3 has 11 amino acids. In germline, CDR1 is SQVTM, CDR2 ANQGSEA. J was trimmed by 7 bases and V by 6 bases; bases with no gene match: 5. The whole variable domain, filled in from reference TRBV29-1 and TRBJ1-2, reads SAVISQKPSRDICQRGTSLTIQCQVDSQVTMMFWYRQQPGQSLTLIATANQGSEATYESGFVIDKFPISRPNLTFSTLTVSNMSPEDSSIYLCSVGTGAGYTFGSGTRLTVV.

The rearrangement links TRBV5-1 to TRBJ2-5; D is unresolved. The CDR3 extends over 14 amino acids. Trimming left V 0 bases short and J 1 base short, with 7 bases between. Per germline, CDR1 SGHRS and CDR2 YFSETQ. CDR3 bases: TGCGCCAGCAGCTTGGAGACACTCCAAGAGACCCAGTACTTC. It encodes CASSLETLQETQYF.

The V gene is TRBV18, the J gene TRBJ2-7; D possibly corresponds to TRBD1 (5 bases). Germline V gene lookup returns CDR1 KGHSH and CDR2 LQKENI. There are 14 residues in the CDR3. With 3 bases removed from V and 3 bases from J, the gap between germline ends came to 12 bases. The DNA of the CDR3 is TGTGCCAGCTCACCCCTGGGAAGGGGCTACGAGCAGTACTTC. Protein: CASSPLGRGYEQYF.

The J gene is TRBJ1-2, the V gene TRBV19; 10 bases align to TRBD1. The CDR3 spans 14 residues. Germline loops: CDR1 LNHDA, CDR2 SQIVND (reference sequence). V shed 5 bases, J shed 6 bases, and the junction held 6 bases outside the gene matches. This CDR3 reads CASSRDRGPDGYTF. In DNA form, the CDR3 reads TGTGCCAGTAGTCGGGACAGGGGCCCTGATGGCTACACCTTC.

The CDR3 loop reads CASSPTLVPNTGELFF. CDR3 sequence (DNA): TGTGCCAGCTCACCTACACTAGTGCCCAACACCGGGGAGCTGTTTTTT. V usage is TRBV18 and J usage is TRBJ2-2; D might be TRBD2 (5 bases). Germline CDR1 reads KGHSH; CDR2 reads LQKENI. Between the trimmed V and J ends, which lost 3 bases and 2 bases, there was a span of 13 bases. This CDR3 comprises 16 residues.

The chain carries TRBV7-3 and TRBJ1-6, with 9 positions matching TRBD1. V lost 4 bases, J lost 7 bases, and 2 bases stayed unmatched. There are 14 residues in the CDR3. Germline V CDR1 and CDR2: SGHTA, FQGTGA. In DNA form, the CDR3 reads TGTGCCAGCAGCTCCGACAGGGGGAATTCACCCCTCCACTTT. This encodes CASSSDRGNSPLHF.

This chain links TRBV29-1 with TRBJ1-2; the D is unclear. The CDR3 runs to 11 residues. V was shortened by 3 bases and J by 4 bases, with 6 bases between the two germline ends. Germline CDR1 and CDR2: SQVTM and ANQGSEA. This chain's CDR3 is CSVDSSYGYTF. Written as DNA, the CDR3 is TGCAGCGTTGACTCCAGCTATGGCTACACCTTC.

The CDR3 DNA follows: TGTGCCAGCAGCTTCACTGGGCTAGCTATGAACGGGGAGCTGTTTTTT. Protein sequence: CASSFTGLAMNGELFF. The chain joins TRBV5-6 to TRBJ2-2; possible D gene TRBD2, 5 bases. Germline loops: CDR1 SGHDT, CDR2 YYEEEE. This CDR3 spans 16 amino acids. Trimming pared 2 bases from V and 7 bases from J, leaving 18 bases between.

The chain has TRBV18 and TRBJ1-2, with 7 bases fitting TRBD1. From germline, CDR1 is KGHSH and CDR2 LQKENI. The V segment lost 3 bases and the J segment 2 bases; nucleotides outside the gene matches: 6. There are 15 residues in the CDR3. The CDR3 is CASSPGGGPNYGYTF. The CDR3 DNA sequence: TGTGCCAGCTCACCTGGAGGGGGCCCGAACTATGGCTACACCTTC.

V is TRBV9 and J is TRBJ2-1, with a weak D call TRBD2 (6 bases). The CDR3 is 15 amino acids. Germline CDR1 SGDLS, CDR2 YYNGEE. Trimming removed 0 bases from V and 10 bases from J, with 17 bases in between. The CDR3 nucleotides read TGTGCCAGCAGCGTAGGCGTGGTTCCGAGCGGGGAGCAGTTCTTC. It specifies CASSVGVVPSGEQFF.

V usage is TRBV6-6 and J usage is TRBJ1-1; D is perhaps TRBD1 (6 bases). CDR1 MNHNY and CDR2 SVGAGI come from the germline V gene (reference sequence). Between the trimmed V and J ends, which lost 6 bases and 0 bases, there was a span of 11 bases. CDR3 length: 14 amino acids. Written as DNA, the CDR3 is TGTGCCAGCAGATTCGACAGGCTGAACACTGAAGCTTTCTTT. It codes for CASRFDRLNTEAFF.

V gene TRBV7-9 combines with J gene TRBJ1-1; D uncertain. CDR1 and CDR2 (germline): SEHNR, FQNEAQ (reference sequence). The CDR3 length is 13 residues. V was clipped by 4 bases and J by 1 base, with 7 bases between them. CDR3 in amino acids: CASSSQPNTEAFF. In nucleotides, the CDR3 is TGTGCCAGCAGCTCACAGCCGAACACTGAAGCTTTCTTT.

The gene calls are TRBV5-1 and TRBJ1-4; TRBD1 matches at 7 bases. The CDR3 consists of 14 residues. Germline V gene sequence: CDR1 SGHRS, CDR2 YFSETQ. The J segment lost 5 bases and the V segment lost 7 bases, leaving 8 bases of the junction unmatched. The CDR3 here is CASGPGQQNEKLFF. As DNA, the CDR3 is TGCGCCAGCGGACCGGGACAGCAAAATGAAAAACTGTTTTTT.

The chain couples TRBV3-1 (or the pseudogene TRBV3-2) to TRBJ2-1; D is ambiguous. CDR3 length equals 14 residues. The V gene lost 1 base and the J gene lost 3 bases, with 7 bases spanning the gap. Looked up from germline, CDR1 is LGHDT and CDR2 is YNNKEL (reference sequence). DNA of the CDR3: TGTGCCAGCAGCCAAGGGCACTACTACAATGAGCAGTTCTTC. It translates to CASSQGHYYNEQFF.

This rearrangement joins TRBV29-1 to TRBJ2-3, with a tentative D call TRBD1 (5 bases). V was shortened by 3 bases and J by 0 bases, with 10 bases between the two germline ends. The germline V gene encodes CDR1 SQVTM and CDR2 ANQGSEA. This CDR3 region has 14 residues. The CDR3 reads CSVEGPGSTDTQYF. As DNA, the CDR3 is TGCAGCGTTGAGGGGCCAGGGAGCACAGATACGCAGTATTTT.

The V gene is TRBV19, the J gene TRBJ2-5, with 7 positions matching TRBD1. Trimming took 1 base from V and 5 from J; bases not matched to a gene: 4. This CDR3 has 14 residues. Germline CDR1 reads LNHDA; CDR2 reads SQIVND (reference sequence). The CDR3 coding sequence is TGTGCCAGTAGTATAGGAGGGGGCGGGGAGACCCAGTACTTC. Its protein is CASSIGGGGETQYF.